The T cell receptor (beta chain) described here comes from a study of blood T cell repertoires in COVID-19. Repertoires were generated with immunoSEQ multiplex PCR, while TCRdb's copy carries only in-frame clones and drops some. The sample holds roughly 64,000 clones, 75% to 85% seen once. CDR1 is SGHAT, CDR2 FQNNGV, per germline. This CDR3 comprises 14 residues. V shed 5 bases and J 8 bases; nucleotides not matched to a gene: 8. This clonotype originated in a woman aged 60-75 years with acute or convalescent COVID-19. The chain is built from TRBV11-2 and TRBJ1-1, with 10 bases aligning to TRBD1. The sequencing sample was made of peripheral blood. CDR3 nucleotide sequence: TGTGCCAGCAGCCCGACAGGGGGCGGGGGAGAAGCTTTCTTT. This gives the protein CASSPTGGGGEAFF.